These 8 T cell receptor beta chains came from one sample sequenced in a study of shared clonotypes between healthy human individuals. Produced via immunoSEQ multiplex PCR; TCRdb's table is partial and in-frame only. The sample holds approximately 2.3 million clones, more than 85% seen once. The sample taken for sequencing was naive CD4+ T cells from PBMCs. Noted subset: CD45RA+ positively selected. These receptors were taken from a young man in good health. Some clones in this sample may be carry-over from other donors' samples.

This chain uses TRBV11-2 with TRBJ1-5; D is unclear. The germline CDR1 and CDR2 sequences are SGHAT and FQNNGV. This CDR3 is built from 13 residues. V was cut by 2 bases and J by 7 bases, with 9 bases left in between. The CDR3: CASSLFLGQPQHF. The CDR3 coding sequence is TGTGCCAGCAGCTTATTTTTGGGGCAGCCCCAGCATTTT.

This clone occurred once. The CDR3 coding sequence is TGTGCCAGCAGCCGTACAGGGGCCCACCAAGAGACCCAGTACTTC. It is translated as CASSRTGAHQETQYF. The V gene is TRBV7-9, the J gene TRBJ2-5; TRBD1 agrees at 7 bases. Germline-derived CDR1 and CDR2 are SEHNR and FQNEAQ (reference sequence). Unmatched junction bases numbered 6, after V lost 5 bases and J lost 0 bases. CDR3 length equals 15 residues.

This clone appeared a few times. The chain carries TRBV19 and TRBJ1-5; possible D gene TRBD1, 5 bases. The CDR3 spans 15 residues. From germline, CDR1 is LNHDA and CDR2 SQIVND (reference sequence). The V gene lost 9 bases and the J gene lost 4 bases, with 19 bases spanning the gap. The CDR3 DNA reads as TGTGCCAGCCGGGACGGTTCATTGGAGAATCAGCCCCAGCATTTT. Translation gives CASRDGSLENQPQHF.

This clone was detected once. The V call is TRBV5-4, the J call TRBJ2-5, with D possibly matching TRBD2 (5 bases). The V gene's germline CDR1 is SGHNT and CDR2 YYREEE (reference sequence). The CDR3 has 16 amino acids. Trimming stripped 4 bases from V and 0 bases from J, with 16 bases between. The CDR3 here is CASSERRLGYQETQYF. CDR3 sequence (DNA): TGTGCCAGCAGCGAACGGAGGCTTGGGTACCAAGAGACCCAGTACTTC.

The chain is built from TRBV6-1 and TRBJ1-5; possibly TRBD1 for D (6 bases). Germline CDR1 and CDR2: MNHNS and SASEGT. CDR3 length: 15 amino acids. Trimming left V 8 bases short and J 6 bases short, with 20 bases between. The CDR3 spells CASSEMGGRGQPQHF. As DNA, the CDR3 is TGTGCCAGCTCCGAAATGGGGGGGCGCGGTCAGCCCCAGCATTTT.

This clone was seen only a few times. The chain joins TRBV2 to TRBJ1-2; D gene uncertain. Germline loops: CDR1 SNHLY, CDR2 FYNNEI. The length of the CDR3 is 12 residues. The V and J ends lost 1 base and 6 bases respectively, with 6 bases between them. DNA of the CDR3: TGTGCCAGCAGTGAAGGGATCGATGGCTACACCTTC. This gives the protein CASSEGIDGYTF.

This chain links TRBV7-8 with TRBJ2-7; 9 nucleotides align to TRBD1. This CDR3 comprises 15 residues. V shed 5 bases and J 4 bases; nucleotides not matched to a gene: 9. Per germline, CDR1 SGHVS and CDR2 FQNEAQ. The CDR3 reads CASSEPGQGRYEQYF. As DNA, the CDR3 is TGTGCCAGCAGCGAACCGGGACAGGGACGTTACGAGCAGTACTTC. The variable domain in full, completed from reference TRBV7-8 and TRBJ2-7, reads GAGVSQSPRYKVAKRGQDVALRCDPISGHVSLFWYQQALGQGPEFLTYFQNEAQLDKSGLPSDRFFAERPEGSVSTLKIQRTQQEDSAVYLCASSEPGQGRYEQYFGPGTRLTVT.

The genes are TRBV18 and TRBJ2-7; 7 nucleotides align to TRBD2. CDR3 length: 16 amino acids. Per the germline V gene, CDR1 is KGHSH and CDR2 is LQKENI. V gave up 5 bases and J gave up 2 bases; unmatched junction bases: 12. CDR3 coding DNA: TGTGCCAGCTCAGGGCTTGAAGCGGGACCTACCTACGAGCAGTACTTC. This gives the protein CASSGLEAGPTYEQYF. Based on the CDR3 plus reference TRBV18 and TRBJ2-7, the full variable domain is NAGVMQNPRHLVRRRGQEARLRCSPMKGHSHVYWYRQLPEEGLKFMVYLQKENIIDESGMPKERFSAEFPKEGPSILRIQQVVRGDSAAYFCASSGLEAGPTYEQYFGPGTRLTVT.